These 7 T cell receptor beta chains originate from one sample sequenced in a study of blood T cell repertoires in COVID-19. Produced via immunoSEQ multiplex PCR; TCRdb's table is partial and in-frame only. The repertoire consists of roughly 380,000 clones, with roughly 90% occurring once and the leading ten covering 3.5% to 4%. The material sequenced was peripheral blood. All receptors derive from a woman in her sixties with COVID-19, enrolled during active disease.

CDR3 region: CASSEARPAGELFF. In nucleotides, the CDR3 is TGTGCCAGCAGTGAAGCGCGGCCAGCCGGGGAGCTGTTTTTT. The chain joins TRBV2 to TRBJ2-2; no definite D call. V was trimmed by 0 bases and J by 6 bases, leaving 8 bases between them. Per the germline V gene, CDR1 is SNHLY and CDR2 is FYNNEI. This CDR3 contains 14 residues.

The CDR3 region has the DNA TGTGCCACCGTGACAGGGGGATCGTACGAGCAGTACTTC. Translated, it gives CATVTGGSYEQYF. V usage is TRBV6-1 and J usage is TRBJ2-7; 9 bases fit TRBD1. Germline CDR1 reads MNHNS; CDR2 reads SASEGT. V was pared by 10 bases and J by 4 bases, with 8 bases of the junction left unmatched. The CDR3 sequence is 13 residues long.

Only a few counts were recorded for this clone. The chain uses TRBV7-2 and TRBJ2-3, with TRBD2 matching over 9 bases. Losses at the gene ends were 0 bases for V and 6 bases for J; bases not matched to a gene: 4. The CDR3 sequence is 15 residues long. The germline gives CDR1 SGHTA, CDR2 FQGNSA. The CDR3 nucleotides are TGTGCCAGCAGCTTAGCCAGCGGGGGGAGGGATACGCAGTATTTT. This codes for CASSLASGGRDTQYF.

The chain joins TRBV29-1 to TRBJ1-1, with D possibly TRBD1 on 6 matching bases. CDR3 length: 14 amino acids. V dropped 6 bases and J dropped 1 base, with 15 bases sitting between them. Germline CDR1 and CDR2: SQVTM and ANQGSEA. CDR3 amino acids: CSVRVGGWNTEAFF. The CDR3 nucleotides read TGCAGCGTACGAGTAGGGGGATGGAACACTGAAGCTTTCTTT.

The CDR3 loop is CASSAGFEKLFF. The CDR3, as DNA: TGTGCCAGCAGTGCAGGGTTTGAAAAACTGTTTTTT. V is TRBV2 and J is TRBJ1-4; a weak D match, TRBD1 (5 bases). Looked up from germline, CDR1 is SNHLY and CDR2 is FYNNEI. Trimming took off 4 bases at V and 7 bases at J, with 7 bases between the two ends. The CDR3 is 12 amino acids. The full variable domain, completed using reference TRBV2 and TRBJ1-4, is EPEVTQTPSHQVTQMGQEVILRCVPISNHLYFYWYRQILGQKVEFLVSFYNNEISEKSEIFDDQFSVERPDGSNFTLKIRSTKLEDSAMYFCASSAGFEKLFFGSGTQLSVL.

This chain connects TRBV10-2 to TRBJ2-1, with 13 bases matching TRBD2. J was trimmed by 5 bases and V by 8 bases; bases with no gene match: 3. Germline values: CDR1 WSHSY, CDR2 SAAADI. The CDR3 contains 14 residues. In nucleotides, the CDR3 is TGCGCCAGCGGACTAGCGGGGGCTAACAATGAGCAGTTCTTC. Its protein product is CASGLAGANNEQFF.

This chain joins TRBV28 and TRBJ1-4, with a possible D match to TRBD1 (5 bases). CDR3 length equals 11 residues. The germline V and J ends were trimmed by 8 bases and 13 bases, with 14 bases remaining between them. The V gene's germline CDR1 is MDHEN and CDR2 SYDVKM. The CDR3, as DNA: TGTGCCAGCGGTAGTAGGCAGGGACTGTTTTTT. Translating gives CASGSRQGLFF.